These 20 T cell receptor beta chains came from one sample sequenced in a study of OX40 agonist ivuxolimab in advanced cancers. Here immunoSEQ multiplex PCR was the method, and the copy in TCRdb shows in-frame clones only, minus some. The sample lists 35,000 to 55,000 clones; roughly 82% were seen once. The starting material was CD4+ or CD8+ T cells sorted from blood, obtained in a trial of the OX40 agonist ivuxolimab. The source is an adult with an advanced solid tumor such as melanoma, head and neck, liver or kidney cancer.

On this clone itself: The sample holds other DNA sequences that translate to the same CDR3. CDR3 residues: CSAKRQGRFGGYTF. CDR3 DNA sequence: TGCAGCGCCAAGAGGCAGGGGAGATTTGGTGGCTACACCTTC. V is TRBV29-1 and J is TRBJ1-2; D is possibly TRBD1 (6 bases). This CDR3 is built from 14 residues. Germline V CDR1 and CDR2: SQVTM, ANQGSEA. Trimming cost V 7 bases and J 7 bases, with 22 bases left between them.

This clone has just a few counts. The CDR3 sequence is CASSPEQGRHEKLFF. CDR3 nucleotide sequence: TGTGCCAGCAGTCCAGAACAGGGGAGGCATGAAAAACTGTTTTTT. The chain employs TRBV28 and TRBJ1-4; 7 bases are shared with TRBD1. The junction had 9 bases not matched to a gene; V was cut back by 5 bases and J by 6 bases. CDR3 length: 15 amino acids. Looked up from germline, CDR1 is MDHEN and CDR2 is SYDVKM.

CDR3 in DNA: TGTGCCAGCAGCTTAGCCGGGGCTAGAAGTGGCAATGAGCAGTTCTTC. The encoded protein is CASSLAGARSGNEQFF. The chain links TRBV7-2 to TRBJ2-1; the D gene could be TRBD1 or TRBD2 (5 bases each). Germline V gene data show CDR1 as SGHTA and CDR2 as FQGNSA. The CDR3 has 16 amino acids. The V and J ends lost 0 bases and 6 bases respectively, with 15 bases between them. The variable domain in full, completed from reference TRBV7-2 and TRBJ2-1, reads GAGVSQSPSNKVTEKGKDVELRCDPISGHTALYWYRQSLGQGLEFLIYFQGNSAPDKSGLPSDRFSAERTGGSVSTLTIQRTQQEDSAVYLCASSLAGARSGNEQFFGPGTRLTVL.

CDR3 in DNA: TGTGCCAGCAGCCGGGGGCAGGGCGGGGCCTACGAGCAGTACTTC. Protein: CASSRGQGGAYEQYF. The chain links TRBV7-9 to TRBJ2-7; D is perhaps TRBD1 or TRBD2 (6 bases each). The V end lost 5 bases, the J end lost 2 bases, and 16 bases lay between the germline ends. This CDR3 is 15 amino acids long. CDR1 SEHNR and CDR2 FQNEAQ come from the germline V gene (reference sequence).

As DNA, the CDR3 is TGTGCCAGCAGTGGGCCAGCGGGAGGTTTGGCTACGCAGTATTTT. Protein product: CASSGPAGGLATQYF. V is TRBV2 and J is TRBJ2-3, with 9 nucleotides matching TRBD2. This CDR3 has 15 amino acids. Germline V gene sequence: CDR1 SNHLY, CDR2 FYNNEI. J lost 8 bases, V lost 4 bases, and 10 bases had no gene match. The full variable domain, with the rest looked up from reference TRBV2 and TRBJ2-3, is EPEVTQTPSHQVTQMGQEVILRCVPISNHLYFYWYRQILGQKVEFLVSFYNNEISEKSEIFDDQFSVERPDGSNFTLKIRSTKLEDSAMYFCASSGPAGGLATQYFGPGTRLTVL.

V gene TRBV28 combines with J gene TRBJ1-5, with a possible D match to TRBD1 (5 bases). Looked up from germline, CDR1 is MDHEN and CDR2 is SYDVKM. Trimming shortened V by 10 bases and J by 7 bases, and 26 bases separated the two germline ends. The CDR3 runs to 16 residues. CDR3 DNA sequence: TGTGCCAACGGGGCGGCCAAGTTGAATTCGAGACAGCCCCAGCATTTT. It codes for CANGAAKLNSRQPQHF.

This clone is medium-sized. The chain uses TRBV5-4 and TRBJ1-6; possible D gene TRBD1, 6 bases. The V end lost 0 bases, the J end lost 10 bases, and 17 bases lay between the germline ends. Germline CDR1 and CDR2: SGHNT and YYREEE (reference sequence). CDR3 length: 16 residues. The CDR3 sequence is CASSLAGGALSSPLHF. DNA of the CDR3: TGTGCCAGCAGCTTGGCCGGGGGGGCTTTGAGCTCACCCCTCCACTTT.

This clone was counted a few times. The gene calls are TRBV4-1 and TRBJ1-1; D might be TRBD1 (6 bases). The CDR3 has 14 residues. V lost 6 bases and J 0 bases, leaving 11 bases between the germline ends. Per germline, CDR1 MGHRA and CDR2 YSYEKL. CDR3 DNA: TGCGCCAGCAGAAACAGGGCCATGAACACTGAAGCTTTCTTT. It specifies CASRNRAMNTEAFF.

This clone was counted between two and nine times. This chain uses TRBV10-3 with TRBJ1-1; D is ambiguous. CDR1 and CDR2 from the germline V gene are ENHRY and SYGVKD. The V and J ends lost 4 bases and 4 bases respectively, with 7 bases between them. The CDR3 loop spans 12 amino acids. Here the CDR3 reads CAISGTGTEAFF. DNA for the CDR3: TGTGCCATCAGTGGGACCGGCACTGAAGCTTTCTTT.

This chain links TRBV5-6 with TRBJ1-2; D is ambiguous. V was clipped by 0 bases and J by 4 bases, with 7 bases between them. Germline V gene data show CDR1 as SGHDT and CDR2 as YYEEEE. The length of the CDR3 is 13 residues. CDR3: CASSLETLYGYTF. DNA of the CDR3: TGTGCCAGCAGCTTGGAGACACTCTATGGCTACACCTTC.

For the CDR3, the DNA is TGTGCCAGCAATGACCTCACGGGACAGGGAAATGTAGGCTATGGCTACACCTTC. Translating it yields CASNDLTGQGNVGYGYTF. The rearrangement joins TRBV28 to TRBJ1-2, with 9 bases fitting TRBD1. The ends lost 7 bases at V and 4 bases at J; junction bases unmatched: 19. In germline, CDR1 is MDHEN, CDR2 SYDVKM. This CDR3 comprises 18 residues.

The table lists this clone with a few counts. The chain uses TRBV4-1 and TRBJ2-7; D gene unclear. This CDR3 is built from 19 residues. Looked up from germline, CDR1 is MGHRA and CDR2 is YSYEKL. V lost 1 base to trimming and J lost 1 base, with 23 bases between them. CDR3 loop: CASSQGWQLPKGLSYEQYF. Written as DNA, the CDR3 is TGCGCCAGCAGCCAAGGATGGCAGCTCCCCAAAGGCCTTTCCTACGAGCAGTACTTC.

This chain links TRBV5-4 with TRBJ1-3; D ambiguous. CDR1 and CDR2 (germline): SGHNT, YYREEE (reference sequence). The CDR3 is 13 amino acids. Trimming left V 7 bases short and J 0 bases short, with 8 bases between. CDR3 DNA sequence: TGTGCCAGCCGACCCAACTCTGGAAACACCATATATTTT. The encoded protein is CASRPNSGNTIYF. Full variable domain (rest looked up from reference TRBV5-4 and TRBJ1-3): ETGVTQSPTHLIKTRGQQVTLRCSSQSGHNTVSWYQQALGQGPQFIFQYYREEENGRGNFPPRFSGLQFPNYSSELNVNALELDDSALYLCASRPNSGNTIYFGEGSWLTVV.

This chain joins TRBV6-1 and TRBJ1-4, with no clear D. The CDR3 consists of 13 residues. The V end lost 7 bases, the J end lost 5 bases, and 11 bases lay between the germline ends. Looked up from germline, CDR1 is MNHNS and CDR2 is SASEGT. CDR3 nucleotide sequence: TGTGCCAGCACCGGGATGGTAAATGAAAAACTGTTTTTT. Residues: CASTGMVNEKLFF.

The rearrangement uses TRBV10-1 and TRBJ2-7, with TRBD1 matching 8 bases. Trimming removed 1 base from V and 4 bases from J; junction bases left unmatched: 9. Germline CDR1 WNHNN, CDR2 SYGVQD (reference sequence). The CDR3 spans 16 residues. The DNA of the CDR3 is TGCGCCAGCAGTGAGTTCGCAGGACAGGGATCATACGAGCAGTACTTC. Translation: CASSEFAGQGSYEQYF.

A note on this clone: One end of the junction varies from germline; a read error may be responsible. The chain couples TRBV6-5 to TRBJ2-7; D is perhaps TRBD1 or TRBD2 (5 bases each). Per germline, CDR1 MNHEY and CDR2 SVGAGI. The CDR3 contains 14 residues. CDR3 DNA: TGTGCCAGCAGTGACTCCGGGGCCTCCAACGAGCAGTACTTC. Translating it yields CASSDSGASNEQYF.

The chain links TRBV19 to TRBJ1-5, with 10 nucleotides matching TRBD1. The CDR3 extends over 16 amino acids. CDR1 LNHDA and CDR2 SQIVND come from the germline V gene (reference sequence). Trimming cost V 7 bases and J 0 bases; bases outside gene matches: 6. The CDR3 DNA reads TGTGCCAGTAAAGGACAGGGGGGTTATAGCAATCAGCCCCAGCATTTT. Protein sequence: CASKGQGGYSNQPQHF.

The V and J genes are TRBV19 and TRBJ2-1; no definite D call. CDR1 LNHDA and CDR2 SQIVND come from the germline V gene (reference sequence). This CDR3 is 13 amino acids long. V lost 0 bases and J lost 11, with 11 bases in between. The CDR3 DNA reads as TGTGCCAGTAGTATAGAGAGGAGTTCTCAGCAGTTCTTC. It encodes CASSIERSSQQFF.

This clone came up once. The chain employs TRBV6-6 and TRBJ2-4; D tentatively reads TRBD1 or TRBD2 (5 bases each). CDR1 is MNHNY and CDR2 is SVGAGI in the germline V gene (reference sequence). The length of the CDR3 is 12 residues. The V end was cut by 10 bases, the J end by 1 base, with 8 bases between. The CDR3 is CATGLAKNIQYF. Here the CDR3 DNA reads TGTGCCACGGGGCTGGCCAAAAACATTCAGTACTTC.

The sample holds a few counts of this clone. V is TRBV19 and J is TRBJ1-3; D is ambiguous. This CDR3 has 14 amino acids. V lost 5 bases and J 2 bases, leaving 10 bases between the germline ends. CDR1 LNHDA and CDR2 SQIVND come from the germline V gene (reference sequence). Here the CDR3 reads CASSATLTGNTIYF. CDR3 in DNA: TGTGCCAGTAGTGCAACCCTAACTGGAAACACCATATATTTT.